The TCR beta chain under discussion was sequenced for a study of cytomegalovirus exposure and HLA in healthy donors. Study-level information: In a previous analysis, 100 million to 140 million unique TCR beta sequences were found from 170 million or so T cells.

A few counts support this clone. The antigen is not known. PCR amplification relied on 60 Vbeta primers (plus 13 Jbeta primers). Original processing methods: About 9.9 million shared chains were among around 80 million unique TCR beta chains counted in a later analysis. The protocol was immunoSEQ multiplex PCR, while the TCRdb copy is restricted to in-frame clones and leaves out a portion. Clonal size and the V and J genes are those of that table, whereas D and trimming came from the DNA. Here the sample spans some 130,000 clones, 75% to 80% being singletons. Between the trimmed V and J ends, which lost 3 bases and 4 bases, there was a span of 10 bases. The germline gives CDR1 LNHDA, CDR2 SQIVND (reference sequence). There are 14 residues in the CDR3. Study observations and caveats: The study recorded over 150 TCR beta chains that were cytomegalovirus-associated. Later analysis found that TCR beta chains associated with HLA were more clonally expanded than other, equally common chains.

The TCR originated in a male donor in good health and CMV-seronegative. What was sequenced was PBMCs. The J gene is TRBJ2-1, the V gene TRBV19; D might be TRBD2 (5 bases). The CDR3 sequence: CASSIGLQYNEQFF. CDR3 DNA sequence: TGTGCCAGTAGTATCGGACTTCAATACAATGAGCAGTTCTTC. Drawing the rest from reference TRBV19 and TRBJ2-1, the complete variable domain is DGGITQSPKYLFRKEGQNVTLSCEQNLNHDAMYWYRQDPGQGLRLIYYSQIVNDFQKGDIAEGYSVSREKKESFPLTVTSAQKNPTAFYLCASSIGLQYNEQFFGPGTRLTVL.